These 7 T cell receptor beta chains were sequenced from one sample in a study of response to subunit inactivated influenza vaccine. TCRdb ran MiXCR on the RT-PCR reads and lists one entry per CDR3 protein. The sample lists around 790,000 distinct CDR3 sequences, 21% seen once, with 10% to 13% in the top ten. This specimen consisted of PBMCs from blood, obtained 5 days after vaccination. All receptors derive from a man in his forties or fifties who received an inactivated influenza vaccine.

The chain combines TRBV24-1 with TRBJ2-2; D is undetermined. V was trimmed by 5 bases and J by 4 bases, leaving 22 bases between them. The CDR3 sequence is 18 residues long. The V gene's germline CDR1 is KGHDR and CDR2 SFDVKD. The CDR3 sequence is CATSGPALGPGLTGELFF. The DNA for the CDR3 is TGTGCCACCAGTGGACCAGCCCTTGGGCCAGGTCTCACCGGGGAGCTGTTTTTT.

The chain couples TRBV20-1 to TRBJ2-1; TRBD1 agrees at 8 bases. The CDR3 spans 13 residues. Germline V lookup: CDR1 DFQATT, CDR2 SNEGSKA (reference sequence). Trimming at V came to 1 base and at J to 8 bases, leaving 4 bases not matched to a gene. DNA for the CDR3: TGCAGTGCTAGAGCGCCAGGGGGCCATGAGCAGTTCTTC. As protein: CSARAPGGHEQFF.

The V call is TRBV9, the J call TRBJ1-3, with D possibly matching TRBD1 (5 bases). Trimming took 3 bases from V and 2 from J, leaving 12 bases between them. The length of the CDR3 is 15 residues. Germline lookup yields CDR1 SGDLS and CDR2 YYNGEE. The CDR3 protein is CASSALGVTGNTIYF. The CDR3, as DNA: TGTGCCAGCAGCGCCCTAGGGGTAACTGGAAACACCATATATTTT. The variable domain in full, completed from reference TRBV9 and TRBJ1-3, reads DSGVTQTPKHLITATGQRVTLRCSPRSGDLSVYWYQQSLDQGLQFLIQYYNGEERAKGNILERFSAQQFPDLHSELNLSSLELGDSALYFCASSALGVTGNTIYFGEGSWLTVV.

The V and J genes are TRBV12-3 or TRBV12-4 and TRBJ2-7; 8 bases match TRBD1. The CDR3 spans 15 residues. The V segment lost 3 bases and the J segment 2 bases; nucleotides outside the gene matches: 6. CDR3 residues: CASSFWGQAAYEQYF. The DNA for the CDR3 is TGTGCCAGCAGTTTCTGGGGACAGGCCGCCTACGAGCAGTACTTC.

The chain uses TRBV7-8 and TRBJ2-5; the match to TRBD1 covers 8 bases. J lost 2 bases, V lost 6 bases, and 5 bases had no gene match. CDR1 SGHVS and CDR2 FQNEAQ come from the germline V gene. The CDR3 is 14 amino acids. CDR3 sequence: CASRRTGLQETQYF. CDR3 sequence (DNA): TGTGCCAGCAGGCGGACAGGGCTACAAGAGACCCAGTACTTC. Together with reference TRBV7-8 and TRBJ2-5, the CDR3 gives the full variable domain: GAGVSQSPRYKVAKRGQDVALRCDPISGHVSLFWYQQALGQGPEFLTYFQNEAQLDKSGLPSDRFFAERPEGSVSTLKIQRTQQEDSAVYLCASRRTGLQETQYFGPGTRLLVL.

J is TRBJ1-2 and V is TRBV5-1; maybe TRBD1 (6 bases). The CDR3 runs 13 residues. The V end was cut by 0 bases, the J end by 8 bases, with 11 bases between. Germline lookup yields CDR1 SGHRS and CDR2 YFSETQ. CDR3 sequence (DNA): TGCGCCAGCAGCTTGGACAGGGAAGGGGGCTACACCTTC. This gives the protein CASSLDREGGYTF.

This clonotype was seen more than once but under ten times. V gene TRBV20-1 combines with J gene TRBJ2-3; D possibly corresponds to TRBD2 (6 bases). Germline CDR1 reads DFQATT; CDR2 reads SNEGSKA (reference sequence). The V gene lost 3 bases and the J gene lost 4 bases, with 14 bases spanning the gap. This CDR3 has 14 amino acids. CDR3 sequence reads: CSASVAGSADTQYF. The CDR3 DNA follows: TGCAGTGCTAGCGTGGCGGGAAGTGCAGATACGCAGTATTTT.